This TCR beta chain was captured by sequencing in a study of blood T cell repertoires in COVID-19. Between the trimmed V and J ends, which lost 1 base and 3 bases, there was a span of 6 bases. The CDR3 sequence is 13 residues long. Germline V gene sequence: CDR1 SGHAT, CDR2 FQDESV (reference sequence). Measured with immunoSEQ multiplex PCR; TCRdb has only the in-frame clones, and not every one. The sample shows approximately 140,000 clones, approximately 80% of them seen only once. The material sequenced was peripheral blood. The TCR sequence derives from a human donor in a cohort sampled during active COVID-19. The chain employs TRBV11-1 and TRBJ1-2; D gene ambiguous. CDR3 in amino acids: CASSLEEDYGYTF. The CDR3 DNA follows: TGTGCCAGCAGCTTAGAGGAGGACTATGGCTACACCTTC.